This T cell receptor beta chain came from a study of blood T cell repertoires in COVID-19. Study information: There were acute and convalescent COVID-19 samples, and they came from the United States, Italy and Spain. T cells, B-cell-depleted T cells, or PBMCs supplied cDNA or gDNA.

As handled by the study authors: Reference gene primer amplification gave estimated nucleated cell counts. TCRdb's copy holds only in-frame clones and misses some; the assay was immunoSEQ multiplex PCR. The V and J calls and the clone size are those of that table, but D and trimming were determined from the DNA. The sample consists of roughly 63,000 clones, about 87% of them appearing once. This clone is labeled as medium-sized. Germline V gene lookup returns CDR1 SGHDT and CDR2 YYEEEE. This CDR3 contains 14 residues. V was pared by 6 bases and J by 3 bases, with 15 bases between. The chain has TRBV5-6 and TRBJ1-1, with a weak D call TRBD1 (5 bases). The sequence was collected from a man in his sixties with acute or convalescent COVID-19. The sequenced sample was peripheral blood. CDR3 loop: CASTLWGEDTEAFF. The CDR3 DNA is TGTGCCAGCACCCTTTGGGGGGAGGACACTGAAGCTTTCTTT.